This T cell receptor (beta chain) comes out of a study of cytomegalovirus exposure and HLA in healthy donors. Study conclusions and caveats: The majority of TCR sequences were rare, yet some public TCRs appeared in many donors.

As concerns this clone: Its antigen remains unidentified.

The assay was immunoSEQ multiplex PCR, and TCRdb's table has in-frame clones only and misses some. The sample yields about 160,000 clones, roughly nine tenths seen once. The clonotype comes from a man in his late teens or twenties in good health and CMV-seropositive. Sequenced material: PBMCs.

Here the CDR3 DNA reads TGCGCCAGCAGCTATCCGGGACAGGGTCACAATGAGCAGTTCTTC. Its translation: CASSYPGQGHNEQFF. The J gene is TRBJ2-1, the V gene TRBV5-1; 9 bases align to TRBD1. This CDR3 is built from 15 residues. Trimming at V came to 3 bases and at J to 5 bases, leaving 6 bases not matched to a gene. Germline CDR1 is SGHRS and CDR2 is YFSETQ.